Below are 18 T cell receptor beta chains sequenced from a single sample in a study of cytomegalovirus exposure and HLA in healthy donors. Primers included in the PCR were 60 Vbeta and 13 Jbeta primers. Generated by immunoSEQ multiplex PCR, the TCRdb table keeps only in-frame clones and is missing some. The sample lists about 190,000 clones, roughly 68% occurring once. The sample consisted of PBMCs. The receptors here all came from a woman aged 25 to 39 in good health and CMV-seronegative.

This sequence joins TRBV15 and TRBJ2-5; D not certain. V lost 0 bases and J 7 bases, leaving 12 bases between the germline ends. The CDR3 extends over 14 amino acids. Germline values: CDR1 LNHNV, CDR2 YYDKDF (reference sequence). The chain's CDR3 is CATSRERQSATQYF. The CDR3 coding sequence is TGTGCCACCAGCAGAGAGCGGCAAAGTGCGACCCAGTACTTC.

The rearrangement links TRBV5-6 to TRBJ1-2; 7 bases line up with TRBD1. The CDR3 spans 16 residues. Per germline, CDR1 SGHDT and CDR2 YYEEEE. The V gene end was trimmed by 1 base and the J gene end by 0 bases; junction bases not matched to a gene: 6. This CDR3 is CASSLRGRRANYGYTF. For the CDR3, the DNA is TGTGCCAGCAGCTTGAGGGGGCGCCGAGCTAACTATGGCTACACCTTC.

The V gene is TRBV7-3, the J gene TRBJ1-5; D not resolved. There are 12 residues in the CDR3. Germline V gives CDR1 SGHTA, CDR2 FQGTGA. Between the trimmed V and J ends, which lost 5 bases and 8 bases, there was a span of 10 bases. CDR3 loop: CASSTSIEPQHF. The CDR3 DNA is TGTGCCAGCAGCACAAGTATTGAGCCCCAGCATTTT.

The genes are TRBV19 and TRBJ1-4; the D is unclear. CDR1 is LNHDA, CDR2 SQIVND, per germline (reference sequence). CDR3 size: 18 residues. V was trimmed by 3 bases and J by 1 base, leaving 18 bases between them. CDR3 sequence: CASSIGGSWGGTNEKLFF. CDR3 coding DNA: TGTGCCAGTAGTATCGGCGGATCATGGGGAGGAACTAATGAAAAACTGTTTTTT.

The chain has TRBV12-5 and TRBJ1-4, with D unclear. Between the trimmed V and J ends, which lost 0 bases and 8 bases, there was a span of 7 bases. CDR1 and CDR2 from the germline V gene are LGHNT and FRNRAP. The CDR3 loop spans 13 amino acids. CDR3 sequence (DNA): TGTGCTAGTGGTTTGGTACCCCAGGAAAAACTGTTTTTT. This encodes CASGLVPQEKLFF.

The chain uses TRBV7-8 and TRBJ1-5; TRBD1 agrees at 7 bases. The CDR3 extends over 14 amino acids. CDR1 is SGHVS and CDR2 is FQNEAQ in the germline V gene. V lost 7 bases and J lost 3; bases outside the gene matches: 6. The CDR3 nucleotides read TGTGCCAGCAACCCTCAGGGGGTCAATCAGCCCCAGCATTTT. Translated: CASNPQGVNQPQHF.

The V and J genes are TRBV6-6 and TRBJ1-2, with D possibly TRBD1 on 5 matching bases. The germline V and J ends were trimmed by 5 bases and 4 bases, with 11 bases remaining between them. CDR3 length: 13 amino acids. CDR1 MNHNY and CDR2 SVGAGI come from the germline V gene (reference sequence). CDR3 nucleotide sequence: TGTGCCAGCAGTATCAGGGATCCCTATGGCTACACCTTC. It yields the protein CASSIRDPYGYTF.

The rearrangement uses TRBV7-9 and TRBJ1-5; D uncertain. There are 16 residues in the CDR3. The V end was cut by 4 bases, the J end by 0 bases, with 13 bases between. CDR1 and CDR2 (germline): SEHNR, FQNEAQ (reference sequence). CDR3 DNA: TGTGCCAGCAGCTGGGGTACCGGGGATAGCAATCAGCCCCAGCATTTT. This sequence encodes CASSWGTGDSNQPQHF.

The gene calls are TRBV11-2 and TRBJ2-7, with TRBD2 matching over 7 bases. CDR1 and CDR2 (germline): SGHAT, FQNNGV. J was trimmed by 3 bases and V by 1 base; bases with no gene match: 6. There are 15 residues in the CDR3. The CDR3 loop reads CASSLVVLADYEQYF. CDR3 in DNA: TGTGCCAGCAGCTTAGTGGTCCTAGCGGACTACGAGCAGTACTTC.

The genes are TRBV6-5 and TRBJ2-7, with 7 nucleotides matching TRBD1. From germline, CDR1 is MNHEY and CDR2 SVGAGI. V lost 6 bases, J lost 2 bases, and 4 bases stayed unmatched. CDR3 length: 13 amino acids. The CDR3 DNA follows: TGTGCCAGCAGCAGACAGGGACCCTACGAGCAGTACTTC. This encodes CASSRQGPYEQYF.

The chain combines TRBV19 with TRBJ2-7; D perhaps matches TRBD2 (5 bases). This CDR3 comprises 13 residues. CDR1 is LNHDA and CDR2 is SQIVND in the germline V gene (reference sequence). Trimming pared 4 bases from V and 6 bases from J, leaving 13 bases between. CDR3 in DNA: TGTGCCAGTAGTACGCGGAGGACTGCCGAGCAGTACTTC. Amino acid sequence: CASSTRRTAEQYF.

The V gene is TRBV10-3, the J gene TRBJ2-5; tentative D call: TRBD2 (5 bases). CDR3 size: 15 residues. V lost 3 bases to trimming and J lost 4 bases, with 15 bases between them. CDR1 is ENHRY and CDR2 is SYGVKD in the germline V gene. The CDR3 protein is CAISDRASGRETQYF. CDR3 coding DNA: TGTGCCATCAGTGACCGGGCCTCGGGGAGAGAGACCCAGTACTTC.

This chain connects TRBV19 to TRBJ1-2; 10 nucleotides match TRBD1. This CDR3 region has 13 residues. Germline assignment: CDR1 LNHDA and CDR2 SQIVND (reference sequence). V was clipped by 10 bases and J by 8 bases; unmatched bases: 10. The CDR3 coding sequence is TGTGCCACCGGGACAGGGGCCTCTTGGGGCTACACCTTC. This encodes CATGTGASWGYTF.

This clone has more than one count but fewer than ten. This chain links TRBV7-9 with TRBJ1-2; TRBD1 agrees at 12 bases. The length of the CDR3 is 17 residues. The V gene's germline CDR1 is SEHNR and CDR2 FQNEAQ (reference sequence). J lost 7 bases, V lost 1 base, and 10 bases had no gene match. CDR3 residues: CASSLDRTGTGGCGYTF. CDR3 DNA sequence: TGTGCCAGCAGCTTAGATCGCACCGGGACAGGGGGCTGTGGCTACACCTTC.

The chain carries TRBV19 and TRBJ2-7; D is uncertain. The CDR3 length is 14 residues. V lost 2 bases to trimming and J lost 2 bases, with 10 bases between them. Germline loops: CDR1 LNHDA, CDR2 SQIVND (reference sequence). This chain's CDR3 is CASSITYAAYEQYF. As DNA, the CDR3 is TGTGCCAGTAGTATAACTTACGCGGCCTACGAGCAGTACTTC. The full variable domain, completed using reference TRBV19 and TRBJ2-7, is DGGITQSPKYLFRKEGQNVTLSCEQNLNHDAMYWYRQDPGQGLRLIYYSQIVNDFQKGDIAEGYSVSREKKESFPLTVTSAQKNPTAFYLCASSITYAAYEQYFGPGTRLTVT.

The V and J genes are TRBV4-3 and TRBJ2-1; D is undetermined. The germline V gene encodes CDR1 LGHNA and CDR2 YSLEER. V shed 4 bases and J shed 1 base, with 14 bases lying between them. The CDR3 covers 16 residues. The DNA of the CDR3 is TGCGCCAGCAGCCCCGCCCCCCCGCGGTCCTACAATGAGCAGTTCTTC. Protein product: CASSPAPPRSYNEQFF.

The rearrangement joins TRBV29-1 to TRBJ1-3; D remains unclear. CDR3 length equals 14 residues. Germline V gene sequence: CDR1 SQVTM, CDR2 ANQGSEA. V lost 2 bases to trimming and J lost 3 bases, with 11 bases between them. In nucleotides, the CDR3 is TGCAGCGTTGAATATGACAAGCTTGGAAACACCATATATTTT. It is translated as CSVEYDKLGNTIYF.

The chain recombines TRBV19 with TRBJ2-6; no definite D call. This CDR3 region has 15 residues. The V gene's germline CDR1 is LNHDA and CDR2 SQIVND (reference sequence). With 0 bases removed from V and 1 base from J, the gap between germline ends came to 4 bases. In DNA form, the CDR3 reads TGTGCCAGTAGTATAGATCCGTCTGGGGCCAACGTCCTGACTTTC. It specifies CASSIDPSGANVLTF.